Listed here are 7 T cell receptor beta chains from one sample, sequenced in a study of human CD8 memory T cell subsets. TPEX cells were exhausted-like CCR7+ PD-1+ TIGIT+ early memory CD8+ T cells. The TCR beta sequencing libraries came from UMI-labeled 5' RACE. TCRdb reworked the 5' RACE reads into one entry per CDR3 protein, no DNA. This sample's table has some 7,000 distinct CDR3 sequences. The material sequenced was CD8+ T cells from PBMCs. The receptor set was obtained from a human donor in good health.

The CDR3 here is CASTKPDGNIQYF. The chain has TRBV19 and TRBJ2-4. The germline V gene has CDR1 LNHDA and CDR2 SQIVND (reference sequence). CDR3 size: 13 residues.

V is TRBV5-5 and J is TRBJ2-7; TCRdb selects TRBD1, and the lack of DNA leaves this call unchecked. Germline CDR1 and CDR2: SGHKS and YYEKEE (reference sequence). This CDR3 region has 17 residues. CDR3 in amino acids: CASSFYDRTGYTFEQYF.

This rearrangement joins TRBV9 to TRBJ1-5. From germline, CDR1 is SGDLS and CDR2 YYNGEE. The CDR3 totals 15 residues. CDR3 sequence reads: CASSVVRQSNQPQHF.

This clonotype is called medium-sized based on its frequency. The chain employs TRBV20-1 and TRBJ2-3; the TCRdb D gene call, TRBD1, has no DNA to confirm it. CDR3 length: 13 amino acids. CDR1 is DFQATT, CDR2 SNEGSKA, per germline (reference sequence). The CDR3 region is CSAWTAGTDTQYF.

The rearrangement links TRBV15 to TRBJ2-1; as DNA is missing, the TRBD1 call by TCRdb cannot be tested. The germline CDR1 and CDR2 sequences are LNHNV and YYDKDF (reference sequence). The CDR3 contains 13 residues. The CDR3 loop is CATSREGDGEQFF.

The CDR3 sequence is CASSFDRVGLIPEPQHF. The gene calls are TRBV5-8 and TRBJ1-5; the D gene TCRdb calls, TRBD1, cannot be checked with no DNA. Germline values: CDR1 SGHTS, CDR2 YDEGEE. The CDR3 contains 17 residues.

V and J are TRBV30 and TRBJ1-1. Looked up from germline, CDR1 is GTSNPN and CDR2 is SVGIG (reference sequence). The CDR3 extends over 14 amino acids. CDR3 in amino acids: CAWSVQGMNTEAFF.